One sample yielded the 29 T cell receptor beta chains listed below, sequenced in a study of T cell responses to AZD1222 COVID-19 vaccine. TCRdb keeps only in-frame clones here, not all; method: immunoSEQ multiplex PCR. The repertoire holds around 140,000 clones, with roughly 90% as singletons. Here the sequenced sample was peripheral blood, taken on day 0 of AZD1222 vaccination. Receptor source: an adult in good health.

The chain combines TRBV6-5 with TRBJ1-2; the D gene is possibly TRBD1 (5 bases). The CDR3 loop spans 13 amino acids. Trimming stripped 6 bases from V and 6 bases from J, with 14 bases between. Germline values: CDR1 MNHEY, CDR2 SVGAGI. The CDR3: CASRPRVPDGYTF. The CDR3 DNA reads as TGTGCCAGCAGACCCAGGGTTCCGGATGGCTACACCTTC.

The J gene is TRBJ2-7, the V gene TRBV12-3 or TRBV12-4; 8 nucleotides align to TRBD1. The length of the CDR3 is 13 residues. J gave up 6 bases and V 5 bases, and 6 bases lay outside the gene matches. In nucleotides, the CDR3 is TGTGCCAGCAGTCCGGGACAGGTCTCCGAGCAGTACTTC. Translation: CASSPGQVSEQYF.

This clone was seen only once. The chain employs TRBV19 and TRBJ1-5, with D possibly being TRBD1 (5 bases). V shed 1 base and J shed 5 bases, with 9 bases lying between them. The germline V gene has CDR1 LNHDA and CDR2 SQIVND (reference sequence). This CDR3 spans 14 amino acids. This CDR3 reads CASSIVQAYQPQHF. The DNA for the CDR3 is TGTGCCAGTAGTATAGTACAGGCCTATCAGCCCCAGCATTTT.

The CDR3, as DNA: TGTGCCAGCAAGGGGGACCGATGGAACACTGAAGCTTTCTTT. It specifies CASKGDRWNTEAFF. V gene TRBV2 combines with J gene TRBJ1-1; the D gene is possibly TRBD1 (6 bases). V was cut by 7 bases and J by 1 base, with 13 bases left in between. The CDR3 consists of 14 residues. CDR1 is SNHLY, CDR2 FYNNEI, per germline. Full variable domain (outside the CDR3, taken from reference TRBV2 and TRBJ1-1): EPEVTQTPSHQVTQMGQEVILRCVPISNHLYFYWYRQILGQKVEFLVSFYNNEISEKSEIFDDQFSVERPDGSNFTLKIRSTKLEDSAMYFCASKGDRWNTEAFFGQGTRLTVV.

This clone has just one count. This sequence joins TRBV2 and TRBJ1-6; 8 bases line up with TRBD1. This CDR3 is 16 amino acids long. Per germline, CDR1 SNHLY and CDR2 FYNNEI. V lost 6 bases, J lost 8 bases, and 12 bases stayed unmatched. CDR3 nucleotide sequence: TGTGCCAGCAGACGGAGACAGGGGCATTCAGATTCACCCCTCCACTTT. It translates to CASRRRQGHSDSPLHF.

This chain joins TRBV6-6 and TRBJ1-2; D remains ambiguous. The germline V gene has CDR1 MNHNY and CDR2 SVGAGI (reference sequence). V lost 7 bases and J 4 bases, leaving 7 bases between the germline ends. This CDR3 has 11 amino acids. Written as DNA, the CDR3 is TGTGCCAGCATGGACGGCTATGGCTACACCTTC. Its protein product is CASMDGYGYTF.

The chain recombines TRBV7-2 with TRBJ1-1; no clear D gene. This CDR3 is built from 15 residues. Germline V CDR1 and CDR2: SGHTA, FQGNSA. Trimming took off 4 bases at V and 0 bases at J, with 12 bases between the two ends. The CDR3 DNA is TGTGCCAGCAGCTCTTCCGTGACCATGAACACTGAAGCTTTCTTT. Translated, it gives CASSSSVTMNTEAFF.

The V and J genes are TRBV6-1 and TRBJ1-1; D is unresolved. The germline V gene encodes CDR1 MNHNS and CDR2 SASEGT. This CDR3 has 11 amino acids. Between the trimmed V and J ends, which lost 1 base and 11 bases, there was a span of 8 bases. The CDR3 spells CASSEGARAFF. CDR3 nucleotides: TGTGCCAGCAGTGAAGGGGCCCGGGCTTTCTTT.

The genes are TRBV2 and TRBJ1-6; D is perhaps TRBD1 (6 bases). Trimming left V 3 bases short and J 10 bases short, with 13 bases between. CDR1 and CDR2 from the germline V gene are SNHLY and FYNNEI. This CDR3 spans 14 amino acids. The CDR3 sequence: CASSDGQGLSPLHF. The CDR3 DNA reads TGTGCCAGCAGTGATGGCCAGGGGCTATCACCCCTCCACTTT. Supplemented by reference TRBV2 and TRBJ1-6, the full variable domain reads EPEVTQTPSHQVTQMGQEVILRCVPISNHLYFYWYRQILGQKVEFLVSFYNNEISEKSEIFDDQFSVERPDGSNFTLKIRSTKLEDSAMYFCASSDGQGLSPLHFGNGTRLTVT.

This chain connects TRBV19 to TRBJ2-5; possibly TRBD2 for D (6 bases). The germline V gene has CDR1 LNHDA and CDR2 SQIVND (reference sequence). This CDR3 is built from 14 residues. Deletions cut 6 bases from V and 5 bases from J, with 16 bases between. CDR3 amino acids: CASREGPGRETQYF. In DNA form, the CDR3 reads TGTGCCAGTAGAGAGGGCCCAGGGAGGGAGACCCAGTACTTC.

The chain combines TRBV28 with TRBJ1-3; D gene unclear. Germline-derived CDR1 and CDR2 are MDHEN and SYDVKM. V lost 7 bases and J lost 10, with 11 bases in between. The CDR3 covers 11 residues. In DNA, the CDR3 is TGTGCCAGCACCCCGGGGAATACCATATATTTT. This codes for CASTPGNTIYF.

The gene calls are TRBV28 and TRBJ1-2; tentative D call: TRBD1 (5 bases). The germline V gene encodes CDR1 MDHEN and CDR2 SYDVKM. CDR3 length: 15 amino acids. Trimming took off 5 bases at V and 9 bases at J, with 22 bases between the two ends. In DNA, the CDR3 is TGTGCCAGCAGTCCGAGCCACCTCCGGGGCACGCGCTACACCTTC. This translates into CASSPSHLRGTRYTF.

V usage is TRBV7-6 and J usage is TRBJ1-1; 8 nucleotides align to TRBD1. J was trimmed by 3 bases and V by 5 bases; bases with no gene match: 5. CDR1 is SGHVS and CDR2 is FNYEAQ in the germline V gene. The CDR3 spans 14 residues. CDR3 protein: CASSPQDRDTEAFF. CDR3 DNA: TGTGCCAGCAGCCCTCAGGACAGGGACACTGAAGCTTTCTTT. Combining the CDR3 with reference TRBV7-6 and TRBJ1-1 gives the whole variable domain GAGVSQSPRYKVTKRGQDVALRCDPISGHVSLYWYRQALGQGPEFLTYFNYEAQQDKSGLPNDRFSAERPEGSISTLTIQRTEQRDSAMYRCASSPQDRDTEAFFGQGTRLTVV.

J is TRBJ2-5 and V is TRBV28, with a weak D call TRBD1 (5 bases). This CDR3 is 14 amino acids long. Germline CDR1 and CDR2: MDHEN and SYDVKM. V lost 6 bases to trimming and J lost 2 bases, with 13 bases between them. DNA of the CDR3: TGTGCCAGCAGCTCCCCAGGGTATCAAGAGACCCAGTACTTC. Translating gives CASSSPGYQETQYF. The variable domain in full, completed from reference TRBV28 and TRBJ2-5, reads DVKVTQSSRYLVKRTGEKVFLECVQDMDHENMFWYRQDPGLGLRLIYFSYDVKMKEKGDIPEGYSVSREKKERFSLILESASTNQTSMYLCASSSPGYQETQYFGPGTRLLVL.

The chain has TRBV6-6 and TRBJ1-6, with a weak D call TRBD1 (5 bases). The V end was cut by 4 bases, the J end by 7 bases, with 11 bases between. Germline CDR1 is MNHNY and CDR2 is SVGAGI (reference sequence). The CDR3 totals 14 residues. The CDR3, as DNA: TGTGCCAGCAGTTTAACAGGCACCAATTCACCCCTCCACTTT. It yields the protein CASSLTGTNSPLHF.

V and J are TRBV12-3 or TRBV12-4 and TRBJ2-7; TRBD1 is a possible D gene (5 bases). This CDR3 is built from 13 residues. V lost 2 bases and J lost 3, with 8 bases in between. The CDR3 coding sequence is TGTGCCAGCAGTTTAAAGGGGATCTACGAGCAGTACTTC. It translates to CASSLKGIYEQYF.

V usage is TRBV6-4 and J usage is TRBJ1-6; the D gene is possibly TRBD1 (6 bases). The CDR3 consists of 15 residues. V was shortened by 6 bases and J by 5 bases, with 14 bases between the two germline ends. The germline V gene encodes CDR1 MRHNA and CDR2 SNTAGT. CDR3 DNA: TGTGCCAGCAGCCCCACCACAGGGAATAATTCACCCCTCCACTTT. It is translated as CASSPTTGNNSPLHF.

The chain recombines TRBV9 with TRBJ1-1, with D possibly TRBD1 on 6 matching bases. CDR1 is SGDLS, CDR2 YYNGEE, per germline. V lost 0 bases, J lost 5 bases, and 23 bases lay in between. The CDR3 totals 18 residues. The CDR3 nucleotides read TGTGCCAGCAGCGTAGGTTTCTCGGGCTCGAGACAGGTGACTGAAGCTTTCTTT. It translates to CASSVGFSGSRQVTEAFF.

CDR3 in DNA: TGTGCCAGCAGTCAGCGGCTGAACACTGAAGCTTTCTTT. Its translation is CASSQRLNTEAFF. This chain joins TRBV6-4 and TRBJ1-1; D is unclear. Trimming pared 5 bases from V and 0 bases from J, leaving 7 bases between. Germline values: CDR1 MRHNA, CDR2 SNTAGT. The length of the CDR3 is 13 residues.

The gene calls are TRBV10-3 and TRBJ2-3, with D perhaps TRBD1 (5 bases). V was cut by 6 bases and J by 2 bases, with 27 bases left in between. The CDR3 length is 19 residues. Looked up from germline, CDR1 is ENHRY and CDR2 is SYGVKD. CDR3 region: CAIRNWPRLLQGHTDTQYF. For the CDR3, the DNA is TGTGCCATCAGGAACTGGCCTCGCCTCCTCCAGGGCCACACAGATACGCAGTATTTT.

This clone appeared a single time. V gene TRBV24-1 combines with J gene TRBJ2-3; TRBD1 aligns across 10 bases. CDR1 is KGHDR and CDR2 is SFDVKD in the germline V gene. V was pared by 1 base and J by 4 bases, with 4 bases of the junction left unmatched. The CDR3 length is 16 residues. CDR3 sequence reads: CATSDLGGTGADTQYF. CDR3 in DNA: TGTGCCACCAGTGATTTAGGGGGGACAGGGGCAGATACGCAGTATTTT.

The chain couples TRBV5-1 to TRBJ1-4; 10 bases are a match to TRBD1. The CDR3 has 14 residues. V was pared by 3 bases and J by 5 bases, with 1 base of the junction left unmatched. The germline CDR1 and CDR2 sequences are SGHRS and YFSETQ. CDR3 in DNA: TGCGCCAGCAGCTGGACAGGGGGGAATGAAAAACTGTTTTTT. Amino acids: CASSWTGGNEKLFF.

The chain uses TRBV11-2 and TRBJ2-7, with 9 nucleotides matching TRBD1. V was clipped by 2 bases and J by 7 bases; unmatched bases: 12. CDR1 is SGHAT, CDR2 FQNNGV, per germline. The CDR3 loop spans 16 amino acids. The CDR3 region has the DNA TGTGCCAGCAGCTTATTGGGGACAGGGCTCCCTGGGGAGCAGTACTTC. This gives the protein CASSLLGTGLPGEQYF.

J is TRBJ2-7 and V is TRBV3-1 (or the pseudogene TRBV3-2), with 11 bases that match TRBD2. The CDR3 has 15 amino acids. J gave up 5 bases and V 4 bases, and 7 bases lay outside the gene matches. Germline CDR1 LGHDT, CDR2 YNNKEL (reference sequence). The CDR3 loop reads CASSPSSGRPDEQYF. CDR3 nucleotide sequence: TGTGCCAGCAGCCCATCTAGCGGGAGGCCTGACGAGCAGTACTTC.

This chain joins TRBV5-1 and TRBJ2-5; no definite D call. Germline CDR1 SGHRS, CDR2 YFSETQ. Trimming removed 2 bases at V and 2 bases at J, with 10 bases between. This CDR3 contains 14 residues. CDR3: CASSLQSAQETQYF. The CDR3 DNA follows: TGCGCCAGCAGCTTACAGTCCGCACAAGAGACCCAGTACTTC.

The chain combines TRBV28 with TRBJ2-7; D may be TRBD1 (6 bases). CDR1 is MDHEN and CDR2 is SYDVKM in the germline V gene. The V and J ends lost 3 bases and 1 base respectively, with 7 bases between them. The CDR3 spans 13 residues. CDR3 bases: TGTGCCAGCAGTTTGACAGGATCCTACGAGCAGTACTTC. This codes for CASSLTGSYEQYF.

The J gene is TRBJ2-5, the V gene TRBV7-2; 7 bases match TRBD1. CDR1 and CDR2 from the germline V gene are SGHTA and FQGNSA. With V trimmed by 10 bases and J by 4 bases, 18 bases remained unmatched. There are 16 residues in the CDR3. In DNA, the CDR3 is TGTGCCACCCTCCGTATAACAGGGGTGAGAGGAGAGACCCAGTACTTC. It translates to CATLRITGVRGETQYF.

The V call is TRBV3-1 (or the pseudogene TRBV3-2), the J call TRBJ2-1; 9 nucleotides line up with TRBD2. V was pared by 5 bases and J by 15 bases, with 11 bases of the junction left unmatched. CDR1 and CDR2 from the germline V gene are LGHDT and YNNKEL (reference sequence). This CDR3 spans 13 amino acids. The CDR3 spells CASSVAGDRDWFF. Here the CDR3 DNA reads TGTGCCAGCAGCGTAGCGGGAGACAGGGACTGGTTCTTC.

This chain links TRBV5-1 with TRBJ1-2; weak D call: TRBD1 (6 bases). V was clipped by 0 bases and J by 3 bases, with 9 bases between them. CDR1 SGHRS and CDR2 YFSETQ come from the germline V gene. This CDR3 is built from 14 residues. CDR3 protein: CASSLAGGDYGYTF. In nucleotides, the CDR3 is TGCGCCAGCAGCTTGGCGGGGGGCGACTATGGCTACACCTTC.